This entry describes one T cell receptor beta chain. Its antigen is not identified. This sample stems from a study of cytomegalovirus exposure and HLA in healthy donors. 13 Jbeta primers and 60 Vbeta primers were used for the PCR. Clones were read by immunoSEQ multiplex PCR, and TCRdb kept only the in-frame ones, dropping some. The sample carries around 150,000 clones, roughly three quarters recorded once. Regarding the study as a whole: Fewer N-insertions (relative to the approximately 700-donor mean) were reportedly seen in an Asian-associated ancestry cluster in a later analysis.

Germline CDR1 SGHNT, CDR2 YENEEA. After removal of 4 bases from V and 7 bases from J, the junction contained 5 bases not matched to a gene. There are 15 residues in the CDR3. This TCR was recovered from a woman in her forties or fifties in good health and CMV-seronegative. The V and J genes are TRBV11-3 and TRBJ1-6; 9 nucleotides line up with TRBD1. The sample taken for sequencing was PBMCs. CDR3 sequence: CASSSGTGLNSPLHF. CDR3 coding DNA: TGTGCCAGCAGCTCCGGGACAGGGTTAAATTCACCCCTCCACTTT.